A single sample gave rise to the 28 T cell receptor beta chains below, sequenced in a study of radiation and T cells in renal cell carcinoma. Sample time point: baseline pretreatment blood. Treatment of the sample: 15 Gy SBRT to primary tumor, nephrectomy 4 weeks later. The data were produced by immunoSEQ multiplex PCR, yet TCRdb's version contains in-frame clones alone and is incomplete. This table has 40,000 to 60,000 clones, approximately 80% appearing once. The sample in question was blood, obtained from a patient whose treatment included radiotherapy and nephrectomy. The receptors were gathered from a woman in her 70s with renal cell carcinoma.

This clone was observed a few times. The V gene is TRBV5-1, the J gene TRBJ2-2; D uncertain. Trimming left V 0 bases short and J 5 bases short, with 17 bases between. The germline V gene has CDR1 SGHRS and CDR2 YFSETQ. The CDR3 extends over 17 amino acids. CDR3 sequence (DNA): TGCGCCAGCAGCTTGGTTCGTTTGGGGATGTGGACCGGGGAGCTGTTTTTT. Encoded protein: CASSLVRLGMWTGELFF.

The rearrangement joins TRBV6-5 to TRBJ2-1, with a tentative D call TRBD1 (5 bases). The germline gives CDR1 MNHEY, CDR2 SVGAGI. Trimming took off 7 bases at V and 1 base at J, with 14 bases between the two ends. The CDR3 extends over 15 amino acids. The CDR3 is CASTHGDSSYNEQFF. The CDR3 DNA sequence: TGTGCCAGCACCCACGGAGACAGTTCCTACAATGAGCAGTTCTTC.

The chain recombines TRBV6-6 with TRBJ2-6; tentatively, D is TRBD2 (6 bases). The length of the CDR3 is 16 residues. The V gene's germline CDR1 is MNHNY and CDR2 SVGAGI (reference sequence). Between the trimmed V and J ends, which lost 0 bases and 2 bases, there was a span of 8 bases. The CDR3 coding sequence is TGTGCCAGCAGTTACTCGACGGGGGCTGGGGCCAACGTCCTGACTTTC. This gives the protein CASSYSTGAGANVLTF.

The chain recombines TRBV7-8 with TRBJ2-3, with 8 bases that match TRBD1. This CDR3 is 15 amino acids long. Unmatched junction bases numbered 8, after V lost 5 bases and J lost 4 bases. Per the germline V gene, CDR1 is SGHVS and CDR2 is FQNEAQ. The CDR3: CASSARRQGPDTQYF. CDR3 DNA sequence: TGTGCCAGCAGCGCCCGAAGACAGGGGCCAGATACGCAGTATTTT.

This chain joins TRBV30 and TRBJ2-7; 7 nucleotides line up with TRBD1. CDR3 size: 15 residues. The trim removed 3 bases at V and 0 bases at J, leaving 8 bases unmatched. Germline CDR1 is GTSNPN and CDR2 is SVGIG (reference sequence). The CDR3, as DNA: TGTGCCTGGAGAGGGTCCGGGACAGCCTCCTACGAGCAGTACTTC. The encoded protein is CAWRGSGTASYEQYF.

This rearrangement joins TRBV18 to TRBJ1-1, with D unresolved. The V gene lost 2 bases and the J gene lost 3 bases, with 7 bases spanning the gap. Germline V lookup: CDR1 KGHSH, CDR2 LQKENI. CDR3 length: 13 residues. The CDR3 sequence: CASSPYADTEAFF. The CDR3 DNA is TGTGCCAGCTCACCATATGCGGACACTGAAGCTTTCTTT.

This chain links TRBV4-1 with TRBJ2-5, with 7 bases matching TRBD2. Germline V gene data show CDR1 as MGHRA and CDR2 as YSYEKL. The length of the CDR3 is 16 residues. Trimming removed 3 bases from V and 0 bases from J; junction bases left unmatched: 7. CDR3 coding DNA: TGCGCCAGCAGCCAGGTTGGAGGGACTAACCAAGAGACCCAGTACTTC. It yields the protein CASSQVGGTNQETQYF.

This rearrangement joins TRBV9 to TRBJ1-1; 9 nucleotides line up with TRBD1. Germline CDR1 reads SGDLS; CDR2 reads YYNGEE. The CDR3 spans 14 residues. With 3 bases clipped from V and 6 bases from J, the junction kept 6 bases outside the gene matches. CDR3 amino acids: CASSAGQGSAEAFF. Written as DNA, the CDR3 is TGTGCCAGCAGCGCAGGACAGGGGAGTGCTGAAGCTTTCTTT.

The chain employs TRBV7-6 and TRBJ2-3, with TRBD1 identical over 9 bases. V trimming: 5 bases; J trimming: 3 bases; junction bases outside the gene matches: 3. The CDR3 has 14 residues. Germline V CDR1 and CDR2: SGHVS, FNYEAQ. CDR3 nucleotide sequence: TGTGCCAGCAGCCTAGGACAGGGGACAGATACGCAGTATTTT. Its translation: CASSLGQGTDTQYF.

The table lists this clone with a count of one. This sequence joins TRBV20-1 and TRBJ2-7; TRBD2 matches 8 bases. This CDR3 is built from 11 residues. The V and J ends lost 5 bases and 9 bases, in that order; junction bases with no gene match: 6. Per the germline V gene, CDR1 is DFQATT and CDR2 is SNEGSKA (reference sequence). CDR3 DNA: TGCAGTGCTTTAGAGCGGGAGACGCAGTACTTC. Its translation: CSALERETQYF.

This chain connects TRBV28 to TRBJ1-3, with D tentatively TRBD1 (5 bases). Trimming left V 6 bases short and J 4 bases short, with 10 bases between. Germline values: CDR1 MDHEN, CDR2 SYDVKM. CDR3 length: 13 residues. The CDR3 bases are TGTGCCAGCAGCCCCGGGACCGGAAACACCATATATTTT. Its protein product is CASSPGTGNTIYF.

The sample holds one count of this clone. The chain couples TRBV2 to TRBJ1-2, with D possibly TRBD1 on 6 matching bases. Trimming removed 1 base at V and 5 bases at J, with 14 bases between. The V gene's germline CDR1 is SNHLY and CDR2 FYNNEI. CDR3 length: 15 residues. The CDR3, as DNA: TGTGCCAGCAGTGAAGTAGGGGGAACCCCGTATGGCTACACCTTC. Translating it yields CASSEVGGTPYGYTF.

The CDR3 reads CASSWTSGDGDTQYF. The CDR3 DNA reads as TGTGCCAGCAGCTGGACTAGCGGGGACGGGGATACGCAGTATTTT. The V call is TRBV7-9, the J call TRBJ2-3; 12 bases align to TRBD2. Germline trimming cut 4 bases from V and 6 bases from J; bases unmatched to any gene: 5. The germline CDR1 and CDR2 sequences are SEHNR and FQNEAQ (reference sequence). The length of the CDR3 is 15 residues.

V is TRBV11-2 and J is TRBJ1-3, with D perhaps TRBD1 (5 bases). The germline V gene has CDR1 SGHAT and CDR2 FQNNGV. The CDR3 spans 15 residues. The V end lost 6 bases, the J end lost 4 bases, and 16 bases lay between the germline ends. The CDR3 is CASRHQGAEGNTIYF. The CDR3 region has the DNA TGTGCCAGCAGACACCAAGGGGCAGAAGGAAACACCATATATTTT.

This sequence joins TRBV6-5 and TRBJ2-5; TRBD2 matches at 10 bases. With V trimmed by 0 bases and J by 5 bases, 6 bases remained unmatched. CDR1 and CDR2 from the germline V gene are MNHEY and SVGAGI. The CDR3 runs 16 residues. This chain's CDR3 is CASSYSPGLAWETQYF. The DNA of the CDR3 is TGTGCCAGCAGTTACTCGCCGGGACTAGCGTGGGAGACCCAGTACTTC.

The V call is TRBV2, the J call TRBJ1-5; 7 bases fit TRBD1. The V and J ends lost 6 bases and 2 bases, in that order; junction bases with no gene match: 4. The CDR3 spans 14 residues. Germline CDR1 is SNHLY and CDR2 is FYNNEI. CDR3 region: CASRTGVGNQPQHF. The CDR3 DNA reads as TGTGCCAGCAGAACAGGGGTTGGCAATCAGCCCCAGCATTTT.

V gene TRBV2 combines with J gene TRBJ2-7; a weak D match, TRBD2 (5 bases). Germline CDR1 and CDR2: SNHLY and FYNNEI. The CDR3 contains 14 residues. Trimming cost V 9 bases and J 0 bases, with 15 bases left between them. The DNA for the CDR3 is TGTGCCAGATCTGGACTCCATCGCTCCTACGAGCAGTACTTC. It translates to CARSGLHRSYEQYF.

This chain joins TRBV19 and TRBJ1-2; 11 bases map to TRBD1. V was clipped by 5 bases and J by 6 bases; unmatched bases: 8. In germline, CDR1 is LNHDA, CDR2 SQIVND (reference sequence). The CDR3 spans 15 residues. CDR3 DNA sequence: TGTGCCAGTAGTTCGACTTGGACAGGGGGCGATGGCTACACCTTC. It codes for CASSSTWTGGDGYTF.

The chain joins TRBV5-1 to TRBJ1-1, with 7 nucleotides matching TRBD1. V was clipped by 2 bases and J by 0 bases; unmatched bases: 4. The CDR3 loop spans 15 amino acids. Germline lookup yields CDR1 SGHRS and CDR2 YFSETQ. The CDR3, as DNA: TGCGCCAGCAGCTTAGGGACAGCTATGAACACTGAAGCTTTCTTT. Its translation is CASSLGTAMNTEAFF.

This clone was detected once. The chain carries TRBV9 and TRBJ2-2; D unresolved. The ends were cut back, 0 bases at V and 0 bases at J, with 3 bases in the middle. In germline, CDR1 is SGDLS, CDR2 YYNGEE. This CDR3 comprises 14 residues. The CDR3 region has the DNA TGTGCCAGCAGCGTAGCGACGAACACCGGGGAGCTGTTTTTT. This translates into CASSVATNTGELFF.

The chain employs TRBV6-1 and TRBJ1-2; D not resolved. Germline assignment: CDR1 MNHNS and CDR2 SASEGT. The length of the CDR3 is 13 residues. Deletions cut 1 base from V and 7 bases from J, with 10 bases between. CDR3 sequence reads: CASSEGGFGGYTF. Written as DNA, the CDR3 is TGTGCCAGCAGTGAAGGTGGATTCGGTGGCTACACCTTC.

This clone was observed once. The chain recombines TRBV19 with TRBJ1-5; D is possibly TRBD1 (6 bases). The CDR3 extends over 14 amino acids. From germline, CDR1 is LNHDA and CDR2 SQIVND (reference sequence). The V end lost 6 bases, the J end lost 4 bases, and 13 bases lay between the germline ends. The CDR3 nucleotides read TGTGCCAGTAGCCGGGACACTGTTAATCAGCCCCAGCATTTT. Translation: CASSRDTVNQPQHF.

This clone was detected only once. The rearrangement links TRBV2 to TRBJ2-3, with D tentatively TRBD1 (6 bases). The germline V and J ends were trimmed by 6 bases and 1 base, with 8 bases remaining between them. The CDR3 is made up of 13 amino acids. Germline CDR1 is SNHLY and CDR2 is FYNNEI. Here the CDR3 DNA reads TGTGCCAGCAGACGACAGGGCACAGATACGCAGTATTTT. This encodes CASRRQGTDTQYF. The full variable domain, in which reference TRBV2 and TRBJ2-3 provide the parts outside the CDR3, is EPEVTQTPSHQVTQMGQEVILRCVPISNHLYFYWYRQILGQKVEFLVSFYNNEISEKSEIFDDQFSVERPDGSNFTLKIRSTKLEDSAMYFCASRRQGTDTQYFGPGTRLTVL.

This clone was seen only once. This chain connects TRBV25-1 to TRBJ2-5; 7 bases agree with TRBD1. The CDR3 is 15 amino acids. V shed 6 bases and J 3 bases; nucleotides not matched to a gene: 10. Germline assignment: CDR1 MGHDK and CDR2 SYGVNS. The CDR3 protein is CASRYSGGPKETQYF. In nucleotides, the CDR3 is TGTGCCAGCAGGTATTCAGGGGGTCCCAAAGAGACCCAGTACTTC.

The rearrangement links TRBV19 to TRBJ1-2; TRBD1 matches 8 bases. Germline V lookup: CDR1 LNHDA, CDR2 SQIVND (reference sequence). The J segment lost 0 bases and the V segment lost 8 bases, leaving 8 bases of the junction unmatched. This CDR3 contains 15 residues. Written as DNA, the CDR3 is TGTGCCAGTCGGCCAGGGGGCACTACTAACTATGGCTACACCTTC. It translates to CASRPGGTTNYGYTF.

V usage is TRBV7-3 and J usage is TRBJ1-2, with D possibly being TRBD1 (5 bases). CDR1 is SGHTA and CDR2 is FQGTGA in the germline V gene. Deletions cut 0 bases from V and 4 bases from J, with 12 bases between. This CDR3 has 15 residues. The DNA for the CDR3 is TGTGCCAGCAGCTTAACCCCAGGGCAGGTCTATGGCTACACCTTC. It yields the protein CASSLTPGQVYGYTF.

The CDR3: CASSEIFPIRTDTQYF. DNA of the CDR3: TGTGCCAGCAGTGAGATTTTCCCGATACGGACAGATACGCAGTATTTT. The rearrangement joins TRBV2 to TRBJ2-3; D is unresolved. The CDR3 totals 16 residues. Deletions cut 3 bases from V and 3 bases from J, with 16 bases between. Germline CDR1 is SNHLY and CDR2 is FYNNEI.

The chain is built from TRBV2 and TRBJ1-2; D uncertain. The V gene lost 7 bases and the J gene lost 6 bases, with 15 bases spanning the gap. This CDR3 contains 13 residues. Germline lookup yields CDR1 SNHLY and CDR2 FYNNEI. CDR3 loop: CASTPPAWHGYTF. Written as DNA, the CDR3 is TGTGCCAGCACCCCTCCGGCCTGGCATGGCTACACCTTC. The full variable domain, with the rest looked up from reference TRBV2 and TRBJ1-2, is EPEVTQTPSHQVTQMGQEVILRCVPISNHLYFYWYRQILGQKVEFLVSFYNNEISEKSEIFDDQFSVERPDGSNFTLKIRSTKLEDSAMYFCASTPPAWHGYTFGSGTRLTVV.